The 22 T cell receptor beta chains presented below share a single source sample, sequenced in a study of CD8+ T cells in alopecia areata. Regarding treatment: oral pan-JAK inhibitor, 5-10 mg twice daily. cDNA serving as the sequencing template came from extracted, reverse transcribed RNA. Here immunoSEQ multiplex PCR was the method, and the copy in TCRdb shows in-frame clones only, minus some. The data show 150,000 to 250,000 clones, about three fifths seen once. The material sequenced was CD4+ T cells sorted from blood, taken at week 24, from a patient treated with tofacitinib. Receptor source: a human donor with alopecia areata.

The chain uses TRBV2 and TRBJ2-6; D gene ambiguous. CDR3 size: 15 residues. V shed 3 bases and J shed 0 bases, with 6 bases lying between them. Germline CDR1 SNHLY, CDR2 FYNNEI. CDR3 residues: CASSEGNSGANVLTF. Here the CDR3 DNA reads TGTGCCAGCAGTGAGGGTAACTCTGGGGCCAACGTCCTGACTTTC.

The chain carries TRBV5-1 and TRBJ1-2; 9 nucleotides match TRBD1. Unmatched junction bases numbered 7, after V lost 4 bases and J lost 6 bases. The CDR3 is 14 residues long. Germline V lookup: CDR1 SGHRS, CDR2 YFSETQ. CDR3 region: CASSASQGAHGYTF. CDR3 sequence (DNA): TGCGCCAGCAGCGCATCACAGGGGGCGCATGGCTACACCTTC.

This clone showed up just a few times. The chain has TRBV29-1 and TRBJ2-2; 9 nucleotides match TRBD2. From germline, CDR1 is SQVTM and CDR2 ANQGSEA. This CDR3 contains 15 residues. The J segment lost 2 bases and the V segment lost 7 bases, leaving 8 bases of the junction unmatched. DNA for the CDR3: TGCAGCGCTATAGCGGGGGCCCACAACACCGGGGAGCTGTTTTTT. This translates into CSAIAGAHNTGELFF.

A few counts support this clone. The same CDR3 also results from other DNA sequences found in this sample. V gene TRBV30 combines with J gene TRBJ2-7; a possible D gene is TRBD1 (5 bases). Germline V gene lookup returns CDR1 GTSNPN and CDR2 SVGIG (reference sequence). This CDR3 comprises 12 residues. With 0 bases removed from V and 4 bases from J, the gap between germline ends came to 7 bases. Here the CDR3 reads CAWSVKGYEQYF. The DNA for the CDR3 is TGTGCCTGGAGTGTTAAGGGGTACGAGCAGTACTTC. Full variable domain (rest looked up from reference TRBV30 and TRBJ2-7): SQTIHQWPATLVQPVGSPLSLECTVEGTSNPNLYWYRQAAGRGLQLLFYSVGIGQISSEVPQNLSASRPQDRQFILSSKKLLLSDSGFYLCAWSVKGYEQYFGPGTRLTVT.

The rearrangement links TRBV6-6 to TRBJ2-5, with a weak D call TRBD2 (5 bases). Germline V gene data show CDR1 as MNHNY and CDR2 as SVGAGI (reference sequence). This CDR3 is 15 amino acids long. Between the trimmed V and J ends, which lost 6 bases and 2 bases, there was a span of 16 bases. Here the CDR3 DNA reads TGTGCCAGCAGCTACATCGTTGGGAGACAAGAGACCCAGTACTTC. It is translated as CASSYIVGRQETQYF.

V and J are TRBV5-4 and TRBJ2-5; 7 nucleotides agree with TRBD1. The CDR3 runs 13 residues. Trimming removed 5 bases from V and 5 bases from J; junction bases left unmatched: 6. Germline V lookup: CDR1 SGHNT, CDR2 YYREEE (reference sequence). CDR3 nucleotides: TGTGCCAGCAGTAAGGACAGGAGTGAGACCCAGTACTTC. As protein: CASSKDRSETQYF. The full variable domain, rest sourced from reference TRBV5-4 and TRBJ2-5, is ETGVTQSPTHLIKTRGQQVTLRCSSQSGHNTVSWYQQALGQGPQFIFQYYREEENGRGNFPPRFSGLQFPNYSSELNVNALELDDSALYLCASSKDRSETQYFGPGTRLLVL.

This clone turned up a few times. V usage is TRBV7-9 and J usage is TRBJ2-3, with TRBD1 matching over 10 bases. The CDR3 spans 17 residues. The ends lost 5 bases at V and 2 bases at J; junction bases unmatched: 10. Germline CDR1 SEHNR, CDR2 FQNEAQ (reference sequence). As DNA, the CDR3 is TGTGCCAGCAGCGCCCACCCAGGACAGGGGGTCACAGATACGCAGTATTTT. It yields the protein CASSAHPGQGVTDTQYF.

The chain links TRBV2 to TRBJ1-2; the D is unclear. The CDR3 contains 14 residues. Trimming cost V 7 bases and J 6 bases, with 18 bases left between them. CDR1 is SNHLY, CDR2 FYNNEI, per germline. CDR3 protein: CASIIVSPLDGYTF. In nucleotides, the CDR3 is TGTGCCAGCATTATTGTCTCCCCCTTAGATGGCTACACCTTC.

This clone has ten or more counts. The chain employs TRBV5-1 and TRBJ2-7, with D possibly matching TRBD1 (6 bases). The CDR3 is 16 residues long. Trimming pared 4 bases from V and 0 bases from J, leaving 17 bases between. CDR1 SGHRS and CDR2 YFSETQ come from the germline V gene. CDR3 sequence reads: CASSLSGTPFSYEQYF. The CDR3 nucleotides read TGCGCCAGCAGCCTATCCGGGACACCCTTCTCCTACGAGCAGTACTTC. The full variable domain, rest sourced from reference TRBV5-1 and TRBJ2-7, is KAGVTQTPRYLIKTRGQQVTLSCSPISGHRSVSWYQQTPGQGLQFLFEYFSETQRNKGNFPGRFSGRQFSNSRSEMNVSTLELGDSALYLCASSLSGTPFSYEQYFGPGTRLTVT.

To note about this clone: Germline and junction disagree at one end, which may indicate a read error. The J gene is TRBJ2-7, the V gene TRBV23-1; D could derive from TRBD1 or TRBD2 (5 bases each). Being an ORF, TRBV23-1 has a function that is uncertain. The CDR3 has 10 residues. CDR3 DNA sequence: TGCGCCAGCCCGTTAGCTTGGGACCTCTTC. Translation: CASPLAWDLF.

This clone was detected a few times. V usage is TRBV9 and J usage is TRBJ2-1; 8 nucleotides agree with TRBD2. The CDR3 runs 17 residues. Looked up from germline, CDR1 is SGDLS and CDR2 is YYNGEE. The junction had 9 bases not matched to a gene; V was cut back by 0 bases and J by 4 bases. In nucleotides, the CDR3 is TGTGCCAGCAGCGTAGTGACCGGGGGGGCCGAATACAATGAGCAGTTCTTC. It yields the protein CASSVVTGGAEYNEQFF. The whole variable domain, filled in from reference TRBV9 and TRBJ2-1, reads DSGVTQTPKHLITATGQRVTLRCSPRSGDLSVYWYQQSLDQGLQFLIQYYNGEERAKGNILERFSAQQFPDLHSELNLSSLELGDSALYFCASSVVTGGAEYNEQFFGPGTRLTVL.

In DNA form, the CDR3 reads TGTGCCAGCAGCCAGGTGGCAGACTATGGCTACACCTTC. This translates into CASSQVADYGYTF. This chain uses TRBV7-2 with TRBJ1-2; D call uncertain. The CDR3 totals 13 residues. The V end lost 5 bases, the J end lost 3 bases, and 10 bases lay between the germline ends. Germline V lookup: CDR1 SGHTA, CDR2 FQGNSA.

The chain combines TRBV9 with TRBJ2-2; TRBD2 agrees at 7 bases. The CDR3 runs 14 residues. Looked up from germline, CDR1 is SGDLS and CDR2 is YYNGEE. V was clipped by 4 bases and J by 4 bases; unmatched bases: 4. The DNA for the CDR3 is TGTGCCAGCAGCCCGCTAGCGGCCACCGGGGAGCTGTTTTTT. It encodes CASSPLAATGELFF.

This rearrangement joins TRBV7-2 to TRBJ1-3; the D is unclear. The CDR3 covers 12 residues. V was cut by 5 bases and J by 11 bases, with 13 bases left in between. Looked up from germline, CDR1 is SGHTA and CDR2 is FQGNSA. The CDR3 nucleotides read TGTGCCAGCAGCCAAGACCGCCATTCCATATATTTT. Translating gives CASSQDRHSIYF.

This sequence joins TRBV5-6 and TRBJ1-2, with D perhaps TRBD1 (5 bases). The germline V gene encodes CDR1 SGHDT and CDR2 YYEEEE. The V and J ends lost 3 bases and 2 bases respectively, with 17 bases between them. This CDR3 comprises 16 residues. The CDR3 loop is CASSSERRDGNYGYTF. Written as DNA, the CDR3 is TGTGCCAGCAGCTCAGAGCGGAGGGACGGGAACTATGGCTACACCTTC.

This clone has just a few counts. The J gene is TRBJ2-7, the V gene TRBV5-4, with D perhaps given as TRBD1 or TRBD2 (6 bases each). V was cut by 4 bases and J by 4 bases, with 18 bases left in between. The germline V gene has CDR1 SGHNT and CDR2 YYREEE (reference sequence). The CDR3 covers 15 residues. CDR3: CASSGPEGGTYEQYF. The CDR3 bases are TGTGCCAGCAGCGGGCCCGAGGGGGGAACGTACGAGCAGTACTTC.

The CDR3 DNA is TGTGCCAGCAGTTACTCGATACTAGCGGGGCAAGAGACCCAGTACTTC. Protein sequence: CASSYSILAGQETQYF. This chain links TRBV6-5 with TRBJ2-5; 10 nucleotides align to TRBD2. This CDR3 region has 16 residues. CDR1 is MNHEY and CDR2 is SVGAGI in the germline V gene. J lost 2 bases, V lost 0 bases, and 3 bases had no gene match.

This clone showed up just a few times. The genes are TRBV30 and TRBJ2-7; unclear D gene. V was trimmed by 0 bases and J by 6 bases, leaving 9 bases between them. The CDR3 covers 12 residues. Per the germline V gene, CDR1 is GTSNPN and CDR2 is SVGIG (reference sequence). CDR3 DNA: TGTGCCTGGAGTGTACCCGGCGGCGAGCAGTACTTC. Its protein product is CAWSVPGGEQYF.

In its sample, this clone was seen a few times. The chain has TRBV5-5 and TRBJ1-5; 9 nucleotides line up with TRBD1. CDR1 is SGHKS, CDR2 YYEKEE, per germline (reference sequence). The V segment lost 3 bases and the J segment 0 bases; nucleotides outside the gene matches: 1. The CDR3 spans 15 residues. The CDR3 here is CASSWTGDSNQPQHF. Here the CDR3 DNA reads TGTGCCAGCAGCTGGACAGGGGATAGCAATCAGCCCCAGCATTTT.

This clone occurred a few times. CDR3: CSVLEESYGYTF. As DNA, the CDR3 is TGCAGCGTTTTAGAAGAGTCGTATGGCTACACCTTC. The V gene is TRBV29-1, the J gene TRBJ1-2; D ambiguous. CDR1 is SQVTM and CDR2 is ANQGSEA in the germline V gene. There are 12 residues in the CDR3. Trimming removed 5 bases at V and 5 bases at J, with 12 bases between.

The rearrangement joins TRBV2 to TRBJ2-3; 10 positions match TRBD2. Losses at the gene ends were 6 bases for V and 3 bases for J; bases not matched to a gene: 12. The germline V gene has CDR1 SNHLY and CDR2 FYNNEI. This CDR3 has 17 amino acids. The CDR3 DNA reads TGTGCCAGCAGACCCGGATTCCTAGCGGGAGAAACAGATACGCAGTATTTT. It yields the protein CASRPGFLAGETDTQYF.

The J gene is TRBJ2-4, the V gene TRBV30; 9 bases align to TRBD2. This CDR3 is built from 15 residues. CDR1 is GTSNPN, CDR2 SVGIG, per germline (reference sequence). J gave up 7 bases and V 2 bases, and 9 bases lay outside the gene matches. The CDR3 is CAWSRIAGVNNIQYF. The CDR3 DNA follows: TGTGCCTGGAGTCGGATAGCGGGAGTGAATAACATTCAGTACTTC.